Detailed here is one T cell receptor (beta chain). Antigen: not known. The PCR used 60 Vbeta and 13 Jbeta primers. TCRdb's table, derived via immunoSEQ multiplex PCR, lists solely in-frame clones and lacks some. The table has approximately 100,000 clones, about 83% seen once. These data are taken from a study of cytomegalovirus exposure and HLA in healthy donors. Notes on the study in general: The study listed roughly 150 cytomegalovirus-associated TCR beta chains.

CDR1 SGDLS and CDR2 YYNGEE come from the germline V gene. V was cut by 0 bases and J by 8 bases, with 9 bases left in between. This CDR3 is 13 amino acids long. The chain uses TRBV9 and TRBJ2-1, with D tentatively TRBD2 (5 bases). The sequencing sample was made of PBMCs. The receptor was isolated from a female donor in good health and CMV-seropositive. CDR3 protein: CASSVAGRDEQFF. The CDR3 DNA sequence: TGTGCCAGCAGCGTAGCCGGGCGGGATGAGCAGTTCTTC.